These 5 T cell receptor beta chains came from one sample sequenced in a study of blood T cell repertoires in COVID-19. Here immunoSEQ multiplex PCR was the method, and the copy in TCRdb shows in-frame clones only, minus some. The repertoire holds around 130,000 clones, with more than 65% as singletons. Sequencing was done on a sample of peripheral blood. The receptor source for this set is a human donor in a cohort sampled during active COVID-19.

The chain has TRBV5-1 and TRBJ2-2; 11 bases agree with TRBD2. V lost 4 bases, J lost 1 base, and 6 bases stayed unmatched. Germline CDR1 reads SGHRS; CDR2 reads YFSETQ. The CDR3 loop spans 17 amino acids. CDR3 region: CASSPETSGVNTGELFF. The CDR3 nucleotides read TGCGCCAGCAGCCCGGAGACTAGCGGGGTGAACACCGGGGAGCTGTTTTTT. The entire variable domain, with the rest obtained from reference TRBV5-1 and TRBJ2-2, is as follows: KAGVTQTPRYLIKTRGQQVTLSCSPISGHRSVSWYQQTPGQGLQFLFEYFSETQRNKGNFPGRFSGRQFSNSRSEMNVSTLELGDSALYLCASSPETSGVNTGELFFGEGSRLTVL.

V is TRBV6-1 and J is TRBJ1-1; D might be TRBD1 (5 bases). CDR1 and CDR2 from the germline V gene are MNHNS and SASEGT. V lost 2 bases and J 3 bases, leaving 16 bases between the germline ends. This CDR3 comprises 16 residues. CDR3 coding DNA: TGTGCCAGCAGTGAATGGCAGGGAGCGGGGGACACTGAAGCTTTCTTT. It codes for CASSEWQGAGDTEAFF.

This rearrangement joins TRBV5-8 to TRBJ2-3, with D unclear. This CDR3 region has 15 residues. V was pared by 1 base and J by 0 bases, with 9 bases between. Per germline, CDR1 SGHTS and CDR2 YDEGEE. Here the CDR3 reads CASSLPVHSTDTQYF. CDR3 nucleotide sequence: TGTGCCAGCAGCTTGCCAGTACACAGCACAGATACGCAGTATTTT.

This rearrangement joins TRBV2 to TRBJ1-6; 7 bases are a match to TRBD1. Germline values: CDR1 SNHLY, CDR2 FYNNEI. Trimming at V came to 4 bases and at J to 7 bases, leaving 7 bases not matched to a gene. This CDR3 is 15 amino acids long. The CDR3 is CASSVRDSANSPLHF. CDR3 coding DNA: TGTGCCAGCAGTGTGCGGGACAGTGCAAATTCACCCCTCCACTTT.

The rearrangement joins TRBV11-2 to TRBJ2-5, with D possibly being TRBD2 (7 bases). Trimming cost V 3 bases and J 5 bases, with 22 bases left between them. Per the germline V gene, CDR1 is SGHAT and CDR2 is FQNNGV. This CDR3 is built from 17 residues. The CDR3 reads CASSFRGYSGGRETQYF. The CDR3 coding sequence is TGTGCCAGCAGCTTCCGGGGATACTCGGGGGGCAGGGAGACCCAGTACTTC.